This TCR beta chain was sequenced for a study of cytomegalovirus exposure and HLA in healthy donors (dated 2017 in TCRdb). For context, the study as a whole: According to an earlier analysis of several hundred of the donors, roughly 180 million T cells yielded 117 million unique TCR beta sequences and about 300 Gb of sequence data. An early release that covered some 640 HLA-typed donors contained about 300 gigabases of sequencing data and tens of millions of unique TCR sequences. Of the 300 to 450 genotyped donors, 80% to 90% were placed in the genetic ancestry cluster associated with self-reported Caucasian donors. The study was designed to test whether signatures of past pathogen exposure could be identified by cataloging public T cell receptors. The study used immunosequencing to profile the T cell repertoires of about 670 subjects and linked those repertoires to cytomegalovirus serostatus. A separate validation cohort of over a hundred different subjects was used in addition to the approximately 640-subject first cohort. The study combined high-throughput TCR immunosequencing, statistical association of individual TCRs with disease status, and machine learning to predict cytomegalovirus infection status. To study patterns of TCR occurrence, a later analysis re-analyzed previously published TCR beta repertoires from hundreds of donors and added high-resolution HLA genotyping. In the later analysis, no new phenotypic data were used to find candidate immune exposures; instead, reliance was placed on TCR beta sequences and their occurrence across donors. An earlier analysis of approximately 640 of the donors applied high-throughput TCR beta sequencing to assess whether each TCR beta V gene segment acted as functional or pseudogenic. Donor age, sex, ethnicity and CMV serostatus were compiled alongside the repertoire data. A later genetic analysis took genome-wide SNP genotypes for about three fifths of the 666 donors and used that subset as a discovery cohort. All discovery cohort repertoires had been generated on a single sequencing platform. Both class I and class II loci were covered by HLA typing, at four-digit resolution. The number of donors typed differed by locus, with roughly 629-640 for A, B, C, DRB1 and DQB1, 522 for DQA1, about 610 for DPA1, and about 450 for DPB1. About 5 DR-DQ haplotypes were handled as single units for association and clustering, since linkage in the cohort was strong. Across some 400 genotyped donors of the cohort, an average of roughly 250,000 unique TCR beta nucleotide sequences per donor were sequenced, and approximately 17% of those sequences were non-productive. The paper's findings and limits, for the study overall: A later analysis found that HLA-associated TCR beta chains were more clonally expanded and had lower generation probabilities than equally common non-associated chains. In this cohort, only TCR beta chains were sequenced, and detectable features were limited by the absence of alpha or paired-chain data. Across donors, most TCR sequences were observed very rarely, whereas some public TCRs were present in many individuals. Most CMV-associated TCR beta chains appeared to be HLA-restricted in a later analysis, and the HLA associations seemed to be driven largely by CMV exposure. Because some donors lacked HLA typing at each locus, the association tests relied only on the typed subset. The only immune exposure information available for the cohort was CMV serostatus. Broadly in line with IMGT annotations, most TCR beta V segments showed up in productive rearrangements about 87% or about 30% of the time in an earlier analysis of 450 to 600 of the donors. V-gene and J-gene trimming of TCR beta chains was associated with a missense DCLRE1C variant in a later genetic analysis, and the association was replicated in an independent cohort. When HLA alleles, especially DR and DQ, strongly co-occurred, TCR associations were difficult to assign to individual alleles. A later analysis found that TCR association rates varied across HLA loci, with DRB1 alleles showing the most associated TCRs and HLA-C alleles the fewest. A further reported finding was that TCR beta sequences accurately predicted the HLA-A and HLA-B alleles for most subjects in the first cohort. In the study, around 150 TCR beta chains were listed as associated with cytomegalovirus. Cytomegalovirus status was reported to be diagnosed by the classifier with high specificity and sensitivity in both the original and validation cohorts. In a later genetic analysis, fewer N-insertions in productive TCRs were reported among donors in an Asian-associated ancestry cluster than the roughly 700-donor mean. Linkage disequilibrium might explain the correlated functional status among segregating V segments, but an unknown experimental factor could not be ruled out. At a false discovery rate of 0.05, a later analysis linked under 20,000 TCR beta sequences to specific HLA alleles. A cluster of highly shared sequence variants was judged likely to be a technical artifact of the sequencing pipeline. Because counts were too low, roughly 17 rarely observed V segments, including chromosome 9 orphons, were left out of the earlier analysis of over 550 of the donors. A later analysis reported that several top co-occurrence clusters appeared linked to parvovirus B19, influenza, CMV and Epstein-Barr virus. Some IMGT-functional V segments, including TRBV6-2 and TRBV6-3, could not be told apart with the 87-base-pair reads, so those segments were excluded. A few of the identified cytomegalovirus-associated TCR beta chains were confirmed in vitro to be specific for cytomegalovirus antigens. Sequencing depth was assumed to be roughly uniform across donors in the presence/absence analyses, though that assumption may not hold. The authors suggested that the approach could potentially be generalized to other disease states and immunological phenotypes.

About this clone itself: Its cognate antigen has yet to be identified.

Libraries came from the immunoSEQ multiplex PCR assay. The multiplex PCR relied on a mix of 60 forward primers for TCR Vbeta segments and 13 reverse primers for TCR Jbeta segments. A multiplex PCR assay on genomic DNA amplified the CDR3 region of rearranged TCR beta genes. Amplified TCR beta libraries were sequenced as 87-base-pair reads on the Illumina HiSeq System. The original pipeline was this. Across the roughly 640 repertoires, a later analysis counted 80 million or so unique TCR beta chains, about 10 million of which were shared by at least two donors. Raw reads were error-corrected and collapsed into unique sequences with a nearest-neighbor algorithm that merged closely related sequences to remove PCR and sequencing errors. V, D and J gene segments were assigned by aligning CDR3 sequences to IMGT reference sequences. For a sequence to be retained, a match of at least six nucleotides to both a V gene segment and a J gene segment was required. A rearrangement was called productive if the CDR3 had no stop codons and remained in frame with V and J, and every other rearrangement was called non-productive. CDR3 was defined by IMGT convention, running from the second conserved V-encoded cysteine to the conserved J-encoded phenylalanine. Sequences without an unambiguous match to a single V gene segment were excluded from the earlier analysis of about 640 of the donors. In an earlier analysis of about 590 of the donors, a V segment was called functional when productive rearrangements were above 56.7%, and segregating when the standard deviation between donors exceeded 5%. A statistical classification framework was built to diagnose cytomegalovirus status from the catalog of TCR beta chain sequences. In a later analysis, TCR nucleotide sequences were compared against IMGT/GENE-DB human TR gene sequences so that V and J genes could be assigned. The TCRdist pipeline was used in a later analysis to assign CDR3 sequences and most-parsimonious VDJ recombination scenarios. In a later analysis, each TCR beta chain was defined by its CDR3 amino acid sequence together with its V-gene family, and reads lacking a unique V-gene family were excluded. To address suspected cross-contamination and a sequencing artifact, a later analysis removed around 590 highly shared, low-generation-probability nucleotide sequences. In a later analysis, a clonal expansion index was calculated for each public chain from normalized within-repertoire ranks of inferred template counts. In a later analysis, generation probabilities were computed with a VDJ recombination model fitted to out-of-frame rearrangements, and the resulting probabilities were checked against IGoR. Hypergeometric tests were used in a later analysis to score TCR-TCR, TCR-HLA and TCR-CMV co-occurrence, with a repertoire-size bias correction applied to the TCR pairs. False discovery rates were estimated in a later analysis by permuting HLA or CMV assignments 20 times. In a later analysis, co-occurring TCRs were grouped using DBSCAN, with TCRdist sequence similarity added in when clustering inside HLA-allele-positive subsets. Repertoires with fewer than 30,000 or more than 120,000 public chains, plus five repertoires with anomalous nucleotide sharing, were excluded from co-occurrence clustering. The immuneACCESS repertoire file appears here via TCRdb, limited to in-frame rearrangements. These files lack a portion of the clones; in checked studies, under half of the deficit traces to unresolved V genes, and the cause of the others is not known. The D gene and trimming were derived from the DNA, and the V and J assignments and clone size from that table. Per the sample table, the count is about 120,000 clones. 1.5% to 2% of the sample rests with the top ten.

The cohort consisted of fewer than 700 healthy bone marrow donors. At the time of sampling, every cohort member was nominally healthy, though immune exposures that went unrecorded were likely present. The donor tested CMV seronegative and was one of the 352 seronegative cohort members. Every donor gave a peripheral blood sample, and the peripheral blood mononuclear cells from that sample were used for TCR beta sequencing. Genomic DNA was extracted from the blood cell samples with the Qiagen DNeasy Blood Extraction Kit. For CDR1 and CDR2, the germline V gene lists SGHTS and YDEGEE. The junction shows trimming of 0 bases on V and 6 bases on J, and the gene matches do not reach 0 bases of it. The CDR3, from cysteine to phenylalanine, totals 14 residues. The entry retains the CDR3 DNA only, 42 bases that are in frame from base 1.

Input material: PBMCs. The chain employs TRBV5-8 and TRBJ1-6; 7 central nucleotides agree with TRBD1. The clonotype was recovered from a man aged 18 to 30 in good health and CMV-seronegative. This receptor has the CDR3 CASSLGQGNSPLHF. Here is the DNA: TGTGCCAGCAGCTTGGGACAGGGTAATTCACCCCTCCACTTT.